The 14 T cell receptor beta chains listed next were all sequenced from one sample in a study of TIL therapy for anti-PD-1-resistant metastatic lung cancer. Time point here: pre-treatment sample, taken before nivolumab and TIL therapy. Pleural nodules or supraclavicular lymph nodes made up most of the excised metastases sampled. Sequencing used immunoSEQ v3. Using immunoSEQ multiplex PCR, the repertoire was profiled, and TCRdb retains in-frame clones only, with some absent. The repertoire holds 95,000 or so clones, with about 71% as singletons. This specimen was tumor tissue, taken at baseline. The origin of the receptors is a person between 25 and 79 years old with non-small cell lung cancer.

This clone occurred once. CDR3 DNA sequence: TGTGCCTGGACGAGACCCGGGCCCGCTTTATACGAGCAGTACTTC. This codes for CAWTRPGPALYEQYF. The chain recombines TRBV30 with TRBJ2-7; D unclear. CDR3 size: 15 residues. The V gene's germline CDR1 is GTSNPN and CDR2 SVGIG (reference sequence). Trimming stripped 4 bases from V and 4 bases from J, with 20 bases between.

The chain links TRBV4-2 to TRBJ2-1; D not resolved. Germline V gene lookup returns CDR1 LGHNA and CDR2 YNFKEQ. The CDR3 consists of 13 residues. V was cut by 0 bases and J by 8 bases, with 8 bases left in between. The DNA of the CDR3 is TGTGCCAGCAGCCAAGATTTCAAGGATGAGCAGTTCTTC. Translated, it gives CASSQDFKDEQFF.

The V and J genes are TRBV29-1 and TRBJ1-1; D is ambiguous. V was shortened by 6 bases and J by 5 bases, with 19 bases between the two germline ends. This CDR3 has 14 amino acids. Looked up from germline, CDR1 is SQVTM and CDR2 is ANQGSEA. The CDR3 sequence is CSVVFGVAGTEAFF. CDR3 nucleotide sequence: TGCAGCGTCGTCTTCGGGGTAGCTGGGACTGAAGCTTTCTTT.

This clone was seen only a few times. The chain uses TRBV18 and TRBJ1-4; no definite D call. The CDR3 covers 13 residues. Trimming left V 2 bases short and J 8 bases short, with 9 bases between. Germline-derived CDR1 and CDR2 are KGHSH and LQKENI. CDR3 sequence: CASSPGEGEKLFF. CDR3 DNA: TGTGCCAGCTCACCAGGGGAAGGGGAAAAACTGTTTTTT.

This clone is a singleton in its sample. The genes are TRBV15 and TRBJ1-4; a possible D gene is TRBD1 (5 bases). V was shortened by 5 bases and J by 4 bases, with 14 bases between the two germline ends. This CDR3 is built from 15 residues. Per the germline V gene, CDR1 is LNHNV and CDR2 is YYDKDF (reference sequence). The CDR3, as DNA: TGTGCCACCAGCTTGGGGGGTGGTGGTAATGAAAAACTGTTTTTT. Protein sequence: CATSLGGGGNEKLFF.

The chain couples TRBV5-1 to TRBJ2-5, with TRBD2 matching 8 bases. The CDR3 runs 12 residues. Trimming cost V 9 bases and J 2 bases; bases outside gene matches: 3. Germline loops: CDR1 SGHRS, CDR2 YFSETQ. The CDR3 nucleotides are TGCGCCACCTCTAGCGGGCAAGAGACCCAGTACTTC. Encoded protein: CATSSGQETQYF. The full variable domain, rest sourced from reference TRBV5-1 and TRBJ2-5, is KAGVTQTPRYLIKTRGQQVTLSCSPISGHRSVSWYQQTPGQGLQFLFEYFSETQRNKGNFPGRFSGRQFSNSRSEMNVSTLELGDSALYLCATSSGQETQYFGPGTRLLVL.

The gene calls are TRBV7-9 and TRBJ2-4; TRBD1 agrees at 9 bases. Germline CDR1 is SEHNR and CDR2 is FQNEAQ (reference sequence). There are 15 residues in the CDR3. V shed 6 bases and J 1 base; nucleotides not matched to a gene: 4. Here the CDR3 DNA reads TGTGCCAGCAGTCTGACAGGGGGGGCCAAAAACATTCAGTACTTC. This gives the protein CASSLTGGAKNIQYF.

This chain links TRBV28 with TRBJ1-1; D call uncertain. Germline V CDR1 and CDR2: MDHEN, SYDVKM. V lost 6 bases, J lost 1 base, and 9 bases lay in between. This CDR3 region has 13 residues. CDR3 coding DNA: TGTGCCAGCAGACGGGAAGGGAACACTGAAGCTTTCTTT. Residues: CASRREGNTEAFF.

The rearrangement joins TRBV6-5 to TRBJ2-4; no clear D. Trimming left V 7 bases short and J 8 bases short, with 15 bases between. From germline, CDR1 is MNHEY and CDR2 SVGAGI. This CDR3 spans 13 amino acids. In DNA form, the CDR3 reads TGTGCCAGCAACAGACTCTTTAGAGACATTCAGTACTTC. Translated: CASNRLFRDIQYF.

V and J are TRBV5-4 and TRBJ1-4, with 8 bases fitting TRBD1. The CDR3 sequence is 14 residues long. CDR1 SGHNT and CDR2 YYREEE come from the germline V gene (reference sequence). The V gene end was trimmed by 5 bases and the J gene end by 8 bases; junction bases not matched to a gene: 8. CDR3: CASRPGQGDEKLFF. In DNA form, the CDR3 reads TGTGCCAGCAGACCCGGACAGGGTGACGAAAAACTGTTTTTT.

The CDR3 DNA is TGTGCCAGCAGCAAAAGGGGTCGGGCCCACCTTGGCTACACCTTC. This codes for CASSKRGRAHLGYTF. V is TRBV21-1 and J is TRBJ1-2; the table's D gene call, TRBD1, was not cross checked with the DNA. TRBV21-1 is termed a pseudogene. This CDR3 region has 15 residues.

The V gene is TRBV11-3, the J gene TRBJ2-3; no firm D call. The CDR3 extends over 13 amino acids. The germline CDR1 and CDR2 sequences are SGHNT and YENEEA. Trimming left V 3 bases short and J 1 base short, with 5 bases between. The CDR3 DNA is TGTGCCAGCAGCTTTCGCGGCACAGATACGCAGTATTTT. The encoded protein is CASSFRGTDTQYF.

V is TRBV30 and J is TRBJ2-6; TRBD1 matches at 7 bases. CDR1 and CDR2 from the germline V gene are GTSNPN and SVGIG (reference sequence). The CDR3 covers 18 residues. J gave up 4 bases and V 2 bases, and 14 bases lay outside the gene matches. As DNA, the CDR3 is TGTGCCTGGAGTTGGGACAGCCCTAGCTGGTCCGGGGCCAACGTCCTGACTTTC. It codes for CAWSWDSPSWSGANVLTF.

This sequence joins TRBV15 and TRBJ2-1; TRBD1 is a possible D gene (6 bases). The CDR3 is made up of 15 amino acids. CDR1 and CDR2 (germline): LNHNV, YYDKDF (reference sequence). V was cut by 0 bases and J by 7 bases, with 13 bases left in between. The CDR3 region is CATSRDGGQGNEQFF. CDR3 bases: TGTGCCACCAGCAGAGATGGGGGACAAGGGAATGAGCAGTTCTTC. The entire variable domain, with the rest obtained from reference TRBV15 and TRBJ2-1, is as follows: DAMVIQNPRYQVTQFGKPVTLSCSQTLNHNVMYWYQQKSSQAPKLLFHYYDKDFNNEADTPDNFQSRRPNTSFCFLDIRSPGLGDTAMYLCATSRDGGQGNEQFFGPGTRLTVL.